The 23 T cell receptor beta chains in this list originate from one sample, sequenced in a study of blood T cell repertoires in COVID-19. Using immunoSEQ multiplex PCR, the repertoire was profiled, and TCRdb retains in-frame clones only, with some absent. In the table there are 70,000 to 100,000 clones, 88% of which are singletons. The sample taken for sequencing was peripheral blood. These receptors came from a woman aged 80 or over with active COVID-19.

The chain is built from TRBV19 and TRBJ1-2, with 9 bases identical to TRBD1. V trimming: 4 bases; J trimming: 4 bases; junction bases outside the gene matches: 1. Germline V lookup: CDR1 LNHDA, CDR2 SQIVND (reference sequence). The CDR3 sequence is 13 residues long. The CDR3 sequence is CASSTGQGYGYTF. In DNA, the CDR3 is TGTGCCAGTAGTACGGGACAGGGCTATGGCTACACCTTC.

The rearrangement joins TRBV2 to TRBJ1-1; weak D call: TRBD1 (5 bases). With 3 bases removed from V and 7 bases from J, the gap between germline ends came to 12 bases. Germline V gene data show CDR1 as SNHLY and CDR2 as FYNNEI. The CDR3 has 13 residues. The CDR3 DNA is TGTGCCAGCAGTGAGCGGCAGGGCCTTGAAGCTTTCTTT. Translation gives CASSERQGLEAFF.

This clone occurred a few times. The chain's CDR3 is CASSLQGGATYEQYF. In DNA, the CDR3 is TGTGCCAGCAGCTTGCAAGGCGGGGCTACCTACGAGCAGTACTTC. The chain couples TRBV5-4 to TRBJ2-7, with D possibly TRBD2 on 6 matching bases. CDR3 length: 15 residues. Trimming cost V 1 base and J 2 bases, with 13 bases left between them. Per germline, CDR1 SGHNT and CDR2 YYREEE (reference sequence).

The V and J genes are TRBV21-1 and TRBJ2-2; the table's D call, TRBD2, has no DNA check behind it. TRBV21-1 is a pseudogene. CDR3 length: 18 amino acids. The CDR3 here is CASSKGLAGGPGTGELFF. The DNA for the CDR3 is TGTGCCAGCAGCAAAGGACTAGCGGGAGGCCCAGGTACCGGGGAGCTGTTTTTT.

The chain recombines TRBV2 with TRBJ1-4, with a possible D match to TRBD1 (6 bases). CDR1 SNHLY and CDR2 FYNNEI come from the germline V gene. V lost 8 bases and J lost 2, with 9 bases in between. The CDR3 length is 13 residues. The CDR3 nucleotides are TGTGCCAGCCACAGGGATACTAATGAAAAACTGTTTTTT. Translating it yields CASHRDTNEKLFF.

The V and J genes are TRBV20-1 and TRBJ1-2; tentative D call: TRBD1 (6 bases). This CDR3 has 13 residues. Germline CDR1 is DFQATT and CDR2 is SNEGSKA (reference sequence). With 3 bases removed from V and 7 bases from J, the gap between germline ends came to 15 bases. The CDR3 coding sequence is TGCAGTGCTAGTAACAGGGTAGGAAGTGGCTACACCTTC. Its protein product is CSASNRVGSGYTF.

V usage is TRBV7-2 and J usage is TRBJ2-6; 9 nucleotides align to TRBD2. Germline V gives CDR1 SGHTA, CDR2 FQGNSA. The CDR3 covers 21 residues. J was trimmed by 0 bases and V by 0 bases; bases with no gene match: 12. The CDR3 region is CASSLALLGLAIPSGANVLTF. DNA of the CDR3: TGTGCCAGCAGCTTAGCGCTTTTAGGACTAGCGATACCCTCTGGGGCCAACGTCCTGACTTTC.

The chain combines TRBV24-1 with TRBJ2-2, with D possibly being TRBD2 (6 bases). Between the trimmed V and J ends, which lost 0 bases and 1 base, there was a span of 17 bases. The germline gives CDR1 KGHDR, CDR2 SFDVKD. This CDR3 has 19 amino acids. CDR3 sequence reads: CATSDLPNGDLLNTGELFF. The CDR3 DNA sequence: TGTGCCACCAGTGATTTGCCTAATGGGGACTTATTGAACACCGGGGAGCTGTTTTTT.

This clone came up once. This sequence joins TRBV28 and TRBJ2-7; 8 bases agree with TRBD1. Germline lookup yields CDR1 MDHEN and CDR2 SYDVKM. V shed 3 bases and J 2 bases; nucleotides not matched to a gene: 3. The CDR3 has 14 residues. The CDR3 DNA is TGTGCCAGCAGTTTCCAGGGGGCAACCTACGAGCAGTACTTC. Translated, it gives CASSFQGATYEQYF.

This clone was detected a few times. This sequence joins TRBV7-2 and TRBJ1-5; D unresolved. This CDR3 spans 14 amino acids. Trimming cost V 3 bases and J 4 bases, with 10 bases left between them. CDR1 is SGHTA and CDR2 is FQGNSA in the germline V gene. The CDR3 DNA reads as TGTGCCAGCAGCTTGTTTCAGAATAATCAGCCCCAGCATTTT. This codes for CASSLFQNNQPQHF.

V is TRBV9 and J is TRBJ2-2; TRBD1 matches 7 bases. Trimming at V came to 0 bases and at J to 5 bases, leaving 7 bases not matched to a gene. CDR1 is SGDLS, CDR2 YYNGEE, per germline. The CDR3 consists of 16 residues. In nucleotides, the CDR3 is TGTGCCAGCAGCGTAGCATCCGGGACAGCAACCGGGGAGCTGTTTTTT. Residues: CASSVASGTATGELFF.

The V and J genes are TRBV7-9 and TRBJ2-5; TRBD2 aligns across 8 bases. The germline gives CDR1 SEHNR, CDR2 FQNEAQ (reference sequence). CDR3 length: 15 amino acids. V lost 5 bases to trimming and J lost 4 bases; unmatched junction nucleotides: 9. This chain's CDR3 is CASSPRTSSTETQYF. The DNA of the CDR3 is TGTGCCAGCAGCCCCCGGACTAGCTCAACAGAGACCCAGTACTTC.

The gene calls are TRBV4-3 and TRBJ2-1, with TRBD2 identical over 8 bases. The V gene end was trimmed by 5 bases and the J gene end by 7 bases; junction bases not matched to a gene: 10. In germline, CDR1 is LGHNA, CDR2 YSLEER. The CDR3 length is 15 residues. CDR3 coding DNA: TGCGCCAGCAGCTACTCCACTAGCGGACGGAATGAGCAGTTCTTC. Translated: CASSYSTSGRNEQFF.

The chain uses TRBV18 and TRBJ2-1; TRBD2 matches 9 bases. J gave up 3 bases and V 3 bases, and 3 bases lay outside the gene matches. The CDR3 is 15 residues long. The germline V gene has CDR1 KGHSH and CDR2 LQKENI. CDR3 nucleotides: TGTGCCAGCTCACCGACTAGCGGAGACTACAATGAGCAGTTCTTC. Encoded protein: CASSPTSGDYNEQFF.

This CDR3 reads CASSYFLAGGETQYF. In DNA, the CDR3 is TGTGCCAGCAGTTACTTTCTAGCGGGAGGGGAGACCCAGTACTTC. The rearrangement links TRBV6-2 or TRBV6-3 to TRBJ2-5; 12 nucleotides align to TRBD2. This CDR3 is 15 amino acids long. Germline V gene data show CDR1 as MNHEY and CDR2 as SVGEGT. Trimming removed 1 base from V and 5 bases from J; junction bases left unmatched: 2.

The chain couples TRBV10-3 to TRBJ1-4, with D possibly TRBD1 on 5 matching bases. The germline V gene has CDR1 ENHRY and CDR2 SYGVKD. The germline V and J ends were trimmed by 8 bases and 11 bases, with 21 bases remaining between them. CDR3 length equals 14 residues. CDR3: CAIGGEDVAGKLFF. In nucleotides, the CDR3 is TGTGCCATCGGGGGGGAGGACGTCGCCGGGAAACTGTTTTTT.

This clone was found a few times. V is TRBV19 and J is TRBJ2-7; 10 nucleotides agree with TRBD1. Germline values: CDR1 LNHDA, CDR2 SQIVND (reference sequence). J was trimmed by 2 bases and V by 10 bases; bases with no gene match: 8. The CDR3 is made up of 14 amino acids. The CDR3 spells CATSPGTGAYEQYF. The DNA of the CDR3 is TGTGCCACCTCCCCCGGGACAGGGGCCTACGAGCAGTACTTC.

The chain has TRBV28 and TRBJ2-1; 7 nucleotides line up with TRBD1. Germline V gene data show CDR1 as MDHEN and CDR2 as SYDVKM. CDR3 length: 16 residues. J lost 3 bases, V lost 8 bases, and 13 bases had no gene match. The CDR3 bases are TGTGCCAGCGCAATGATGACAGGGTCTGTCTACAATGAGCAGTTCTTC. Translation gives CASAMMTGSVYNEQFF.

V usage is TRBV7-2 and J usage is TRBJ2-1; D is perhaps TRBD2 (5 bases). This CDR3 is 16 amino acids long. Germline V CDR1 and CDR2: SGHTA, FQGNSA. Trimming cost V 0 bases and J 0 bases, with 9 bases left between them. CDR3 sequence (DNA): TGTGCCAGCAGCTTAGCCTCGGGGTACTCCTACAATGAGCAGTTCTTC. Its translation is CASSLASGYSYNEQFF.

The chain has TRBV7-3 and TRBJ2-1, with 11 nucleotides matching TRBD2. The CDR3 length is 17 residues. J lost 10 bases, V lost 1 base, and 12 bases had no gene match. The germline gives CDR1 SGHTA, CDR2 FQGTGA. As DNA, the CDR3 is TGTGCCAGCAGCTTAAGTCAACTAGCGGGAGACCCTCAAGAGCAGTTCTTC. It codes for CASSLSQLAGDPQEQFF. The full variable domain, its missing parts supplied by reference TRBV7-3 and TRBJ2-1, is GAGVSQTPSNKVTEKGKYVELRCDPISGHTALYWYRQSLGQGPEFLIYFQGTGAADDSGLPNDRFFAVRPEGSVSTLKIQRTERGDSAVYLCASSLSQLAGDPQEQFFGPGTRLTVL.

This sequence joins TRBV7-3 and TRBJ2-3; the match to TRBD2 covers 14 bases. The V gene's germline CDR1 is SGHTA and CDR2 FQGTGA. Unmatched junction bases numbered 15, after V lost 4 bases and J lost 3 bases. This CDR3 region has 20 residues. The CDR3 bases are TGTGCCAGCAGCTCCCAACATGGCGGGACTAGCGGGAGTTGGACAGATACGCAGTATTTT. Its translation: CASSSQHGGTSGSWTDTQYF.

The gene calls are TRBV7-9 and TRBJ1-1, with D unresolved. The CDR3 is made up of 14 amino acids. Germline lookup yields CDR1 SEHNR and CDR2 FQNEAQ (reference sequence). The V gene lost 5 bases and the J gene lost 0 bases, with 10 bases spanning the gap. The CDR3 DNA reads TGTGCCAGCAGCGGGGAGACTGTGAACACTGAAGCTTTCTTT. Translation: CASSGETVNTEAFF.

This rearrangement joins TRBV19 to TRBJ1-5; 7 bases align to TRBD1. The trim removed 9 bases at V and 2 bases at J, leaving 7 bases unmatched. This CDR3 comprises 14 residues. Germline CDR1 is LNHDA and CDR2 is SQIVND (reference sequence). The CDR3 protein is CASRGTLGNQPQHF. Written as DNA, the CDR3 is TGTGCCAGCAGGGGGACGTTGGGCAATCAGCCCCAGCATTTT.